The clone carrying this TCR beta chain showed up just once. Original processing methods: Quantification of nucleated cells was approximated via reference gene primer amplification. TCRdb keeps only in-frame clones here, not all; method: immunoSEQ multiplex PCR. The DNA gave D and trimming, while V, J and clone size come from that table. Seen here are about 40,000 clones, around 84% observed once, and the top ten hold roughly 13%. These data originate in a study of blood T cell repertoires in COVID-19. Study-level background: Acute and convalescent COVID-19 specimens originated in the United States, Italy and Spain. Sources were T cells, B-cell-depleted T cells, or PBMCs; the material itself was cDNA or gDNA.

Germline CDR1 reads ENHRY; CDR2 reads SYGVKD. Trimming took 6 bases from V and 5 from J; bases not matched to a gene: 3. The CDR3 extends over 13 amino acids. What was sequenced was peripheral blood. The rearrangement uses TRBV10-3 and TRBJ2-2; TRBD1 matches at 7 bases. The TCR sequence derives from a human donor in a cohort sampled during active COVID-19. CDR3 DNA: TGTGCCATCAGGCGACAGGGTACCGGGGAGCTGTTTTTT. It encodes CAIRRQGTGELFF.